The rows below give T cell receptor beta chains drawn from one sample of a study of neurological immune-mediated disorders. TCRdb redid the calling of the 5' RACE reads with MiXCR, one entry per CDR3 protein. This repertoire shows 20,000 to 25,000 distinct CDR3 sequences, 6.5% to 8.5% found once; its top ten account for around 5%. The sample consisted of PBMCs. The receptors come from a woman aged 40 to 49 in good health. Each CDR3 is given with its conserved first and last residue. Each record gives: CDR3 protein, CDR3 DNA, D gene, V gene, clone size, J gene. A D gene is named only where the DNA matches it firmly. Expanded clones are given a class, and other clones once, few, many or no size at all.

cdr3_aa: CSASGGWSDYGYTF
cdr3_nt: TGCAGTGCTAGTGGGGGGTGGTCGGACTATGGCTACACCTTC
d_call: .
v_call: TRBV20-1
clone_size: few
j_call: TRBJ1-2

cdr3_aa: CASTLGGYNYGYTF
cdr3_nt: TGTGCCAGCACCCTGGGGGGTTACAACTATGGCTACACCTTC
d_call: .
v_call: TRBV7-9
clone_size: medium-sized
j_call: TRBJ1-2

cdr3_aa: CASSPGSGLGGEQYF
cdr3_nt: TGTGCCAGCAGCCCGGGGAGCGGACTCGGGGGCGAGCAGTACTTC
d_call: .
v_call: TRBV7-6
clone_size: few
j_call: TRBJ2-7

cdr3_aa: CASSLGKTTNEQYF
cdr3_nt: TGTGCCAGCAGCTTAGGAAAGACTACCAACGAGCAGTACTTC
d_call: .
v_call: TRBV13
clone_size: .
j_call: TRBJ2-7

cdr3_aa: CSASRVPAYEQYF
cdr3_nt: TGCAGTGCTAGCAGGGTGCCGGCCTACGAGCAGTACTTC
d_call: .
v_call: TRBV20-1
clone_size: many
j_call: TRBJ2-7

cdr3_aa: CSAPHPRDRGKREQYF
cdr3_nt: TGCAGTGCTCCCCACCCGAGAGACAGGGGGAAACGCGAGCAGTACTTC
d_call: TRBD1
v_call: TRBV20-1
clone_size: many
j_call: TRBJ2-7

cdr3_aa: CASTSGGTSTDTQYF
cdr3_nt: TGTGCCAGCACCTCGGGGGGGACCAGCACAGATACGCAGTATTTT
d_call: TRBD2
v_call: TRBV5-4
clone_size: once
j_call: TRBJ2-3

cdr3_aa: CASSFPDEQFF
cdr3_nt: TGTGCCAGCAGCTTTCCCGATGAGCAGTTCTTC
d_call: .
v_call: TRBV5-5
clone_size: many
j_call: TRBJ2-1

cdr3_aa: CATSRAPRTRLADYEQYF
cdr3_nt: TGTGCCACCAGCAGAGCTCCTCGGACCCGACTAGCGGACTACGAGCAGTACTTC
d_call: TRBD2
v_call: TRBV15
clone_size: medium-sized
j_call: TRBJ2-7

cdr3_aa: CASSLQGTQETQYF
cdr3_nt: TGTGCCAGCAGTTTACAGGGGACCCAAGAGACCCAGTACTTC
d_call: .
v_call: TRBV12-3/TRBV12-4
clone_size: many
j_call: TRBJ2-5

cdr3_aa: CSARDVLSGDTQYF
cdr3_nt: TGCAGTGCTAGAGATGTCTTATCAGGGGATACGCAGTATTTT
d_call: .
v_call: TRBV20-1
clone_size: few
j_call: TRBJ2-3

cdr3_aa: CASSLYVRASGANVLTF
cdr3_nt: TGTGCCAGCAGCTTGTATGTCAGGGCCTCTGGGGCCAACGTCCTGACTTTC
d_call: .
v_call: TRBV5-6
clone_size: many
j_call: TRBJ2-6

cdr3_aa: CASSLVGGGPYNEQFF
cdr3_nt: TGTGCCAGCAGCTTAGTCGGGGGAGGGCCCTACAATGAGCAGTTCTTC
d_call: TRBD2
v_call: TRBV7-9
clone_size: many
j_call: TRBJ2-1

cdr3_aa: CASSRQDSGNTIYF
cdr3_nt: TGTGCCAGCAGCCGACAGGACTCTGGAAACACCATATATTTT
d_call: .
v_call: TRBV7-2
clone_size: many
j_call: TRBJ1-3

cdr3_aa: CASSLDGQDNSPLHF
cdr3_nt: TGCGCCAGCAGCTTGGATGGACAGGATAATTCACCCCTCCACTTT
d_call: TRBD1
v_call: TRBV5-1
clone_size: many
j_call: TRBJ1-6

cdr3_aa: CATSRDVAGELFF
cdr3_nt: TGTGCCACCAGCAGAGACGTGGCCGGGGAGCTGTTTTTT
d_call: .
v_call: TRBV15
clone_size: many
j_call: TRBJ2-2

cdr3_aa: CASRASGREYEQYF
cdr3_nt: TGTGCCAGCAGGGCTAGCGGGAGGGAATACGAGCAGTACTTC
d_call: TRBD2
v_call: TRBV6-1
clone_size: many
j_call: TRBJ2-7

cdr3_aa: CVTSRQVMGTEAFF
cdr3_nt: TGTGTCACCAGCAGGCAAGTAATGGGCACTGAAGCTTTCTTT
d_call: .
v_call: TRBV15
clone_size: .
j_call: TRBJ1-1

cdr3_aa: CASSLEWNEQFF
cdr3_nt: TGTGCCAGCAGCTTAGAGTGGAATGAGCAGTTCTTC
d_call: .
v_call: TRBV7-9
clone_size: many
j_call: TRBJ2-1

cdr3_aa: CSVSGLHNTGELFF
cdr3_nt: TGCAGCGTTTCCGGACTCCACAATACCGGGGAGCTGTTTTTT
d_call: .
v_call: TRBV29-1
clone_size: many
j_call: TRBJ2-2

cdr3_aa: CASSLDGVDGYTF
cdr3_nt: TGTGCCAGCAGCTTAGATGGGGTCGACGGCTACACCTTC
d_call: .
v_call: TRBV7-9
clone_size: many
j_call: TRBJ1-2

cdr3_aa: CASSSPWTGRTGELFF
cdr3_nt: TGTGCCAGCAGTTCCCCCTGGACAGGGAGGACCGGGGAGCTGTTTTTT
d_call: TRBD1
v_call: TRBV28
clone_size: .
j_call: TRBJ2-2

cdr3_aa: CASSREQGPFEAFF
cdr3_nt: TGTGCCAGCAGCCGAGAACAGGGGCCCTTTGAAGCTTTCTTT
d_call: TRBD1
v_call: TRBV4-2
clone_size: medium-sized
j_call: TRBJ1-1

cdr3_aa: CSVPTGATEAFF
cdr3_nt: TGCAGCGTTCCGACAGGGGCCACTGAAGCTTTCTTT
d_call: TRBD1
v_call: TRBV29-1
clone_size: many
j_call: TRBJ1-1

cdr3_aa: CASSQVRTARNTIYF
cdr3_nt: TGCGCCAGCAGCCAAGTTCGCACGGCGAGGAACACCATATATTTT
d_call: .
v_call: TRBV4-1
clone_size: many
j_call: TRBJ1-3

cdr3_aa: CATSRGVDRGSNQPQHF
cdr3_nt: TGTGCCACCAGCAGAGGAGTGGACAGGGGGAGCAATCAGCCCCAGCATTTT
d_call: TRBD1
v_call: TRBV15
clone_size: many
j_call: TRBJ1-5

cdr3_aa: CASSVEDGSYEQYF
cdr3_nt: TGTGCCAGCAGCGTAGAGGACGGGTCCTACGAGCAGTACTTC
d_call: .
v_call: TRBV9
clone_size: many
j_call: TRBJ2-7

cdr3_aa: CASSYSRGAVSNQPQHF
cdr3_nt: TGTGCCAGCAGTTACTCGAGGGGGGCGGTTAGCAATCAGCCCCAGCATTTT
d_call: .
v_call: TRBV6-2/TRBV6-3
clone_size: many
j_call: TRBJ1-5

cdr3_aa: CSARWGGDSYEQYF
cdr3_nt: TGCAGTGCCAGATGGGGGGGGGATTCCTACGAGCAGTACTTC
d_call: TRBD2
v_call: TRBV20-1
clone_size: many
j_call: TRBJ2-7

cdr3_aa: CASTLGRAGSYEQYF
cdr3_nt: TGCGCCAGCACTTTGGGGAGGGCCGGCTCCTACGAGCAGTACTTC
d_call: TRBD2
v_call: TRBV5-1
clone_size: many
j_call: TRBJ2-7

cdr3_aa: CASSLVGTDYGYTF
cdr3_nt: TGTGCCAGCAGCTTAGTGGGGACAGACTATGGCTACACCTTC
d_call: TRBD1
v_call: TRBV7-8
clone_size: many
j_call: TRBJ1-2

cdr3_aa: CASSIAGEGTGELFF
cdr3_nt: TGCGCCAGCAGTATCGCGGGAGAGGGCACCGGGGAGCTGTTTTTT
d_call: TRBD2
v_call: TRBV5-1
clone_size: many
j_call: TRBJ2-2

cdr3_aa: CASSGTTDTQYF
cdr3_nt: TGTGCCAGTAGCGGAACCACAGATACGCAGTATTTT
d_call: .
v_call: TRBV6-6
clone_size: many
j_call: TRBJ2-3

cdr3_aa: CASSYGGGGRRNSPLHF
cdr3_nt: TGTGCCAGCAGTTACGGGGGCGGTGGGCGAAGGAATTCACCCCTCCACTTT
d_call: .
v_call: TRBV6-6
clone_size: many
j_call: TRBJ1-6

cdr3_aa: CASSPQTGVHGYTF
cdr3_nt: TGTGCCAGCAGCCCGCAAACAGGGGTGCATGGCTACACCTTC
d_call: TRBD1
v_call: TRBV4-2
clone_size: many
j_call: TRBJ1-2

cdr3_aa: CSVVYTEAFF
cdr3_nt: TGCAGCGTTGTGTACACTGAAGCTTTCTTT
d_call: .
v_call: TRBV29-1
clone_size: .
j_call: TRBJ1-1

cdr3_aa: CSAEGSRDEQFF
cdr3_nt: TGCAGTGCCGAGGGCTCCCGCGATGAGCAGTTCTTC
d_call: .
v_call: TRBV20-1
clone_size: many
j_call: TRBJ2-1

cdr3_aa: CASSLTRERQETQYF
cdr3_nt: TGTGCCAGCAGCTTAACGAGGGAGAGACAAGAGACCCAGTACTTC
d_call: .
v_call: TRBV7-3
clone_size: many
j_call: TRBJ2-5

cdr3_aa: CSARDAGVGGETQYF
cdr3_nt: TGCAGTGCTAGAGATGCCGGAGTGGGGGGAGAGACCCAGTACTTC
d_call: .
v_call: TRBV20-1
clone_size: many
j_call: TRBJ2-5

cdr3_aa: CSALTSADYNEQFF
cdr3_nt: TGCAGTGCTTTAACTAGCGCCGACTACAATGAGCAGTTCTTC
d_call: TRBD2
v_call: TRBV20-1
clone_size: many
j_call: TRBJ2-1

cdr3_aa: CSVLLQRGSTDTQYF
cdr3_nt: TGCAGTGTCCTACTACAGCGGGGAAGCACAGATACGCAGTATTTT
d_call: TRBD2
v_call: TRBV20-1
clone_size: many
j_call: TRBJ2-3

cdr3_aa: CASTKIHGQGLRNEQFF
cdr3_nt: TGTGCCAGTACCAAAATACATGGACAGGGTCTCCGGAATGAGCAGTTCTTC
d_call: TRBD1
v_call: TRBV19
clone_size: many
j_call: TRBJ2-1

cdr3_aa: CASSVRAGGAYNEQFF
cdr3_nt: TGCGCCAGCAGCGTAAGAGCGGGGGGTGCCTACAATGAGCAGTTCTTC
d_call: TRBD2
v_call: TRBV5-1
clone_size: many
j_call: TRBJ2-1

cdr3_aa: CASSSYPGLRTNTGELFF
cdr3_nt: TGTGCTAGCAGCTCATACCCGGGACTACGAACGAACACCGGGGAGCTGTTTTTT
d_call: TRBD2
v_call: TRBV7-7
clone_size: many
j_call: TRBJ2-2

cdr3_aa: CSVLEQLDRSVTYGYTF
cdr3_nt: TGCAGTGTTCTCGAGCAGCTGGACCGGTCGGTAACCTATGGCTACACCTTC
d_call: .
v_call: TRBV20-1
clone_size: many
j_call: TRBJ1-2

cdr3_aa: CASSVDSGRGYEQYF
cdr3_nt: TGTGCCAGCAGCGTAGACAGCGGGAGAGGGTACGAGCAGTACTTC
d_call: TRBD2
v_call: TRBV9
clone_size: many
j_call: TRBJ2-7

cdr3_aa: CSGGGIEQFF
cdr3_nt: TGCAGTGGGGGCGGGATTGAGCAGTTCTTC
d_call: .
v_call: TRBV20-1
clone_size: many
j_call: TRBJ2-1

cdr3_aa: CASSLLNQPQHF
cdr3_nt: TGTGCCAGCAGTTTACTTAATCAGCCCCAGCATTTT
d_call: .
v_call: TRBV28
clone_size: many
j_call: TRBJ1-5

cdr3_aa: CASSLTSGSASSYNEQFF
cdr3_nt: TGTGCCAGCAGCTTAACTAGCGGGAGCGCAAGCTCCTACAATGAGCAGTTCTTC
d_call: TRBD2
v_call: TRBV7-2
clone_size: many
j_call: TRBJ2-1

cdr3_aa: CSVLQGPQETQYF
cdr3_nt: TGCAGCGTATTACAGGGGCCCCAAGAGACCCAGTACTTC
d_call: TRBD1
v_call: TRBV29-1
clone_size: many
j_call: TRBJ2-5

cdr3_aa: CSVASGSEKLFF
cdr3_nt: TGCAGCGTTGCGTCAGGGAGCGAAAAACTGTTTTTT
d_call: .
v_call: TRBV29-1
clone_size: many
j_call: TRBJ1-4

cdr3_aa: CSAPLRLNEQFF
cdr3_nt: TGCAGTGCTCCCTTGCGCCTCAATGAGCAGTTCTTC
d_call: .
v_call: TRBV20-1
clone_size: many
j_call: TRBJ2-1

cdr3_aa: CASGAGEQYF
cdr3_nt: TGTGCCAGCGGAGCGGGCGAGCAGTACTTC
d_call: .
v_call: TRBV3-1
clone_size: many
j_call: TRBJ2-7

cdr3_aa: CSSSTRTGGNTGELFF
cdr3_nt: TGCAGTTCATCGACCCGGACAGGGGGCAACACCGGGGAGCTGTTTTTT
d_call: TRBD1
v_call: TRBV20-1
clone_size: many
j_call: TRBJ2-2

cdr3_aa: CASSHKNTIYF
cdr3_nt: TGTGCCAGCAGCCATAAAAACACCATATATTTT
d_call: .
v_call: TRBV3-1
clone_size: many
j_call: TRBJ1-3

cdr3_aa: CSARETGKGYGNQPQHF
cdr3_nt: TGCAGTGCTAGAGAGACAGGGAAGGGGTACGGCAATCAGCCCCAGCATTTT
d_call: TRBD1
v_call: TRBV20-1
clone_size: many
j_call: TRBJ1-5